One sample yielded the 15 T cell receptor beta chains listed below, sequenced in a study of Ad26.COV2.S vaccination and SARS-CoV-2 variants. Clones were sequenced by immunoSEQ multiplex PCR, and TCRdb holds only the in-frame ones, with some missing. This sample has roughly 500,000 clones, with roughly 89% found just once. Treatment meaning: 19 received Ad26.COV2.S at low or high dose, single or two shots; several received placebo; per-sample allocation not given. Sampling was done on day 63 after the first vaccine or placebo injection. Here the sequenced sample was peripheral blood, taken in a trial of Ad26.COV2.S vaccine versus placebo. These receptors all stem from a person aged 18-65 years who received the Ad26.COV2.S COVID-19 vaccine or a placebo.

In DNA, the CDR3 is TGTGCCAGCAGTGAACAGGGTGAGCAGTTCTTC. It encodes CASSEQGEQFF. The chain carries TRBV2 and TRBJ2-1; D is perhaps TRBD1 (5 bases). The CDR3 is 11 residues long. V shed 2 bases and J shed 9 bases, with 5 bases lying between them. The germline CDR1 and CDR2 sequences are SNHLY and FYNNEI.

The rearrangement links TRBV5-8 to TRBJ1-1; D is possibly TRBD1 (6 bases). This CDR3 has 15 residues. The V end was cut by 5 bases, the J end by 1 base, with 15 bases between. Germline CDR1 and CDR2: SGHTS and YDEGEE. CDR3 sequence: CASRYPGTPNTEAFF. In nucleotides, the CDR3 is TGTGCCAGCAGATACCCCGGGACACCGAACACTGAAGCTTTCTTT.

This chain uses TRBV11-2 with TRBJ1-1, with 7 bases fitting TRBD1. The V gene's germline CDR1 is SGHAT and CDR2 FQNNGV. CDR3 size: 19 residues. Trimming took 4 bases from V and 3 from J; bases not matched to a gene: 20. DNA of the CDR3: TGTGCCAGCAGCTCATCTAGACAAACCACCGGGACAGAGGACACTGAAGCTTTCTTT. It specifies CASSSSRQTTGTEDTEAFF.

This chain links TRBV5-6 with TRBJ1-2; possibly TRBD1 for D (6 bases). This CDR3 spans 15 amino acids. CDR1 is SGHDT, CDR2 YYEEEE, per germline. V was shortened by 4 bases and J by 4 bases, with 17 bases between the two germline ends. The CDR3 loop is CASSLGQHNGYGYTF. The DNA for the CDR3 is TGTGCCAGCAGCCTGGGACAACACAACGGCTATGGCTACACCTTC. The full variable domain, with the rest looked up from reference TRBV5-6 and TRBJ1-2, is DAGVTQSPTHLIKTRGQQVTLRCSPKSGHDTVSWYQQALGQGPQFIFQYYEEEERQRGNFPDRFSGHQFPNYSSELNVNALLLGDSALYLCASSLGQHNGYGYTFGSGTRLTVV.

The CDR3 nucleotides read TGTGCCAGCAGTGACGTAGGGGCCTCCTACAATGAGCAGTTCTTC. Translated, it gives CASSDVGASYNEQFF. This sequence joins TRBV6-4 and TRBJ2-1, with D perhaps matching TRBD1 (5 bases). Germline CDR1 is MRHNA and CDR2 is SNTAGT. The CDR3 covers 15 residues. Trimming took 2 bases from V and 0 from J, leaving 8 bases between them.

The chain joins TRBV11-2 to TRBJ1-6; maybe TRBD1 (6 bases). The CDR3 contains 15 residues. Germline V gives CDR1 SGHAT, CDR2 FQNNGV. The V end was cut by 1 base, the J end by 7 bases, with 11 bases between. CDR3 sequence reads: CASSLGIDRNSPLHF. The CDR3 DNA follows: TGTGCCAGCAGCTTAGGGATCGACAGGAATTCACCCCTCCACTTT.

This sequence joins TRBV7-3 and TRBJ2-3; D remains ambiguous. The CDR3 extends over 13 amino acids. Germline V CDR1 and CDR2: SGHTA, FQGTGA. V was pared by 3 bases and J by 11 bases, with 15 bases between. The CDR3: CASSFSDGVVQYF. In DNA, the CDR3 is TGTGCCAGCAGCTTTAGTGATGGGGTGGTGCAGTATTTT.

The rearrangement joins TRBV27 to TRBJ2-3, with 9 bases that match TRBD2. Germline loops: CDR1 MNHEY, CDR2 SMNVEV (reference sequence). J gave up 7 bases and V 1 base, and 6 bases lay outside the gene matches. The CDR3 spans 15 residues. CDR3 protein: CASSLLRGGRYTQYF. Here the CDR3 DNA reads TGTGCCAGCAGTTTATTGCGGGGGGGCCGGTATACGCAGTATTTT.

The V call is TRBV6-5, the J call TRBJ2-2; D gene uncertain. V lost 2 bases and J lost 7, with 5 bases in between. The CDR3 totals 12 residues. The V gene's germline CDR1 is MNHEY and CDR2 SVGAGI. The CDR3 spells CASSYTIGELFF. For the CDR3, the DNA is TGTGCCAGCAGTTACACCATCGGGGAGCTGTTTTTT.

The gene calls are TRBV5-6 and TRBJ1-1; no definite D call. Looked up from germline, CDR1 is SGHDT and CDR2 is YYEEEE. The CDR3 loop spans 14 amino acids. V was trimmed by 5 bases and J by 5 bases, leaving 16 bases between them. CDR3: CASSLIPSETEAFF. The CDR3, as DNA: TGTGCCAGCAGTTTAATACCGAGTGAAACTGAAGCTTTCTTT.

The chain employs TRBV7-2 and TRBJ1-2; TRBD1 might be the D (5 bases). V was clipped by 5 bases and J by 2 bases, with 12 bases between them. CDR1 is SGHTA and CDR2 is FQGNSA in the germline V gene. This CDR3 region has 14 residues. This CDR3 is CASSVGPTNYGYTF. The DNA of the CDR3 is TGTGCCAGCAGCGTGGGACCAACAAACTATGGCTACACCTTC.

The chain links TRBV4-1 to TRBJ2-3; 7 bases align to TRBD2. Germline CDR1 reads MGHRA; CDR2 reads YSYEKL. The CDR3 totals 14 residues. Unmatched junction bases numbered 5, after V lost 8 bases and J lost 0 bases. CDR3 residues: CASGGVGSTDTQYF. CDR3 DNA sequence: TGCGCCAGCGGGGGGGTAGGGAGCACAGATACGCAGTATTTT.

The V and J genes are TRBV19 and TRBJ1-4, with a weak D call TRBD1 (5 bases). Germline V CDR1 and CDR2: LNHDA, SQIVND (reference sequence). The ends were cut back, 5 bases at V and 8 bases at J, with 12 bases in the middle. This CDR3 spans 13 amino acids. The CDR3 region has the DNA TGTGCCAGTAGTGAATGGGGGGAGGAAAAACTGTTTTTT. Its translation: CASSEWGEEKLFF. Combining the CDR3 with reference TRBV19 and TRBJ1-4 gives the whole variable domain DGGITQSPKYLFRKEGQNVTLSCEQNLNHDAMYWYRQDPGQGLRLIYYSQIVNDFQKGDIAEGYSVSREKKESFPLTVTSAQKNPTAFYLCASSEWGEEKLFFGSGTQLSVL.

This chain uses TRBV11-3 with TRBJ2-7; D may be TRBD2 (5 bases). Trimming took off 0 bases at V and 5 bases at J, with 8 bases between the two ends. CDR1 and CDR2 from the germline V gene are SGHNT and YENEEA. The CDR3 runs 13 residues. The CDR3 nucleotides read TGTGCCAGCAGCTTAGACCGGGGAAACGAGCAGTACTTC. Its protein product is CASSLDRGNEQYF.

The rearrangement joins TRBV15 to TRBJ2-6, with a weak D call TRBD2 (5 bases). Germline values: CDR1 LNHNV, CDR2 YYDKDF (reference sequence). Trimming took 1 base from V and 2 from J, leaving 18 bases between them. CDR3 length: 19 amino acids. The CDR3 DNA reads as TGTGCCACCAGCAGAGGGCTCCAAGCGGTTTTTGCTGGGGCCAACGTCCTGACTTTC. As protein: CATSRGLQAVFAGANVLTF.